Listed below are T cell receptor beta chains from one sample, sequenced in a study of T-cell reconstitution after alpha-beta-depleted transplantation in children. TCRdb called the PCR reads again in MiXCR, with one record for every CDR3 protein. This table has over 200,000 distinct CDR3 sequences, approximately 17% appearing once. The material sequenced was PBMCs, mostly from graft donor cells, taken 360 days after TCRalphabeta/CD19-depleted stem cell transplant. The receptor source for this set is a male patient aged 2-10 years who had a stem cell transplant for acute lymphoblastic leukemia, so the T cells may come from the graft donor. The CDR3 runs from the conserved cysteine through the conserved F or W. D genes are given only for firm matches. Clone size, where shown, is once, few, many, or a class for clones that have expanded.

j_gene: TRBJ2-3; abundance: few; v_gene: TRBV7-7; d_gene: NA; CDR3nt: TGTGCCAGCAGCCAACCTAGGGGTACGCAGTATTTT; CDR3aa: CASSQPRGTQYF
j_gene: TRBJ2-1; abundance: NA; v_gene: TRBV10-3; d_gene: TRBD2; CDR3nt: TGTGCCATCAGTGACCCCCTAGGACTAGCGGGGGGTCCCTACAATGAGCAGTTCTTC; CDR3aa: CAISDPLGLAGGPYNEQFF
j_gene: TRBJ2-7; abundance: NA; v_gene: TRBV5-1; d_gene: TRBD2; CDR3nt: TGCGCCAGCACCGCGGGAGGGCCTCACCACGAGCAGTACTTC; CDR3aa: CASTAGGPHHEQYF
j_gene: TRBJ2-3; abundance: NA; v_gene: TRBV12-3/TRBV12-4; d_gene: NA; CDR3nt: TGTGCCAGCAGTTTAGAGGTGGTAGGGAGCACAGATACGCAGTATTTT; CDR3aa: CASSLEVVGSTDTQYF
j_gene: TRBJ1-5; abundance: NA; v_gene: TRBV7-9; d_gene: NA; CDR3nt: TGTGCCAGCAGCTTAGCAGGGGGGCATCAGCCCCAGCATTTT; CDR3aa: CASSLAGGHQPQHF
j_gene: TRBJ2-3; abundance: few; v_gene: TRBV27; d_gene: NA; CDR3nt: TGTGCCAGCAAACGGGACAACCTACGCACAGATACGCAGTATTTT; CDR3aa: CASKRDNLRTDTQYF
j_gene: TRBJ2-1; abundance: NA; v_gene: TRBV4-2; d_gene: TRBD2; CDR3nt: TGTGCCAGCAGCCAGACTAGCGGGGGTGGTCCCAGCTCCTACAATGAGCAGTTCTTC; CDR3aa: CASSQTSGGGPSSYNEQFF
j_gene: TRBJ2-3; abundance: NA; v_gene: TRBV29-1; d_gene: TRBD1; CDR3nt: TGCAGCGTTGAGGACAGGGGAGTCACAGATACGCAGTATTTT; CDR3aa: CSVEDRGVTDTQYF
j_gene: TRBJ2-5; abundance: NA; v_gene: TRBV19; d_gene: TRBD1; CDR3nt: TGTGCCAGTAGTACCTCCTCCGGGACAGGAGAGACCCAGTACTTC; CDR3aa: CASSTSSGTGETQYF
j_gene: TRBJ2-3; abundance: NA; v_gene: TRBV7-7; d_gene: NA; CDR3nt: TGTGCCAGCAGCTTAGGTGGGACCAACACAGATACGCAGTATTTT; CDR3aa: CASSLGGTNTDTQYF
j_gene: TRBJ2-1; abundance: NA; v_gene: TRBV20-1; d_gene: NA; CDR3nt: TGCAGTGCCGTATTGGACATAAACTACAATGAGCAGTTCTTC; CDR3aa: CSAVLDINYNEQFF